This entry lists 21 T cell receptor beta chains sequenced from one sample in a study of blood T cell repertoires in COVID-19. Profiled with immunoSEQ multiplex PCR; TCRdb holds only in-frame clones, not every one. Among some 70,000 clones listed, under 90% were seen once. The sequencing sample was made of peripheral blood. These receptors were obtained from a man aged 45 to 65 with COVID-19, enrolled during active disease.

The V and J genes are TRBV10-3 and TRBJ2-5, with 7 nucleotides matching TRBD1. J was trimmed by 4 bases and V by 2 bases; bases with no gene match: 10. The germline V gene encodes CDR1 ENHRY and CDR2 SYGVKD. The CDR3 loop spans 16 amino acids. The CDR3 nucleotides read TGTGCCATCAGTGAGCCGACAGGGATCAAGGGAGAGACCCAGTACTTC. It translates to CAISEPTGIKGETQYF.

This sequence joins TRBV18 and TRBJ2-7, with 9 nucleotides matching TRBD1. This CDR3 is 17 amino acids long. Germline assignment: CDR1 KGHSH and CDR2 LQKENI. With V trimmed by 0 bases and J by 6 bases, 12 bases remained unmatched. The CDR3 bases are TGTGCCAGCTCACCACCAGGAGCGGCGGGACAGGGTGTCGAGCAGTACTTC. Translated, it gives CASSPPGAAGQGVEQYF.

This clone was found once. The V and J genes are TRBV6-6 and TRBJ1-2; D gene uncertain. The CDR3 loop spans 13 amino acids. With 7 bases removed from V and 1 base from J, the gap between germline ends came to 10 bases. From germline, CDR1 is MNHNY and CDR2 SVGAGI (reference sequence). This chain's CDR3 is CASIGGSNYGYTF. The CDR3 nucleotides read TGTGCCAGCATCGGAGGGAGTAACTATGGCTACACCTTC.

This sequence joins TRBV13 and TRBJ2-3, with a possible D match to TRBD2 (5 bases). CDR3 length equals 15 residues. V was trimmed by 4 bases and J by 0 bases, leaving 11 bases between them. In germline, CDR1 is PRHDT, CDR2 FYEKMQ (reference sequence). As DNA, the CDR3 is TGTGCCAGCAGCTGGACTGGATCTAGCACAGATACGCAGTATTTT. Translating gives CASSWTGSSTDTQYF.

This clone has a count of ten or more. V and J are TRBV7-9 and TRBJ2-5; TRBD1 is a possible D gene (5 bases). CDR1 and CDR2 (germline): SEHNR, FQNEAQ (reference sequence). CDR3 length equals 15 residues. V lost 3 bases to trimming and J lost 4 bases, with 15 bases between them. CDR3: CASSFQWGGGETQYF. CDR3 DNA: TGTGCCAGCAGCTTCCAGTGGGGCGGTGGAGAGACCCAGTACTTC. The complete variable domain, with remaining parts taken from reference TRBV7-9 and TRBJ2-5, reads DTGVSQNPRHKITKRGQNVTFRCDPISEHNRLYWYRQTLGQGPEFLTYFQNEAQLEKSRLLSDRFSAERPKGSFSTLEIQRTEQGDSAMYLCASSFQWGGGETQYFGPGTRLLVL.

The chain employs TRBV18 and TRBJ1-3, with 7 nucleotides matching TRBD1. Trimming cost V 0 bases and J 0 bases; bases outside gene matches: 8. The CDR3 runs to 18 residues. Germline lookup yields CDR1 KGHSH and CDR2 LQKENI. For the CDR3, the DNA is TGTGCCAGCTCACCACCGGGACAGATAACTTACTCTGGAAACACCATATATTTT. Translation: CASSPPGQITYSGNTIYF. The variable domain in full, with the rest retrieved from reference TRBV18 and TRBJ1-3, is NAGVMQNPRHLVRRRGQEARLRCSPMKGHSHVYWYRQLPEEGLKFMVYLQKENIIDESGMPKERFSAEFPKEGPSILRIQQVVRGDSAAYFCASSPPGQITYSGNTIYFGEGSWLTVV.

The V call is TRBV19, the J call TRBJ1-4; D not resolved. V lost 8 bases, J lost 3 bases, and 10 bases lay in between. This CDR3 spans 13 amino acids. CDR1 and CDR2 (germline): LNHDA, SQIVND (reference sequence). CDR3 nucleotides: TGTGCCAGTCGTCAGAGCGCTAATGAAAAACTGTTTTTT. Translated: CASRQSANEKLFF.

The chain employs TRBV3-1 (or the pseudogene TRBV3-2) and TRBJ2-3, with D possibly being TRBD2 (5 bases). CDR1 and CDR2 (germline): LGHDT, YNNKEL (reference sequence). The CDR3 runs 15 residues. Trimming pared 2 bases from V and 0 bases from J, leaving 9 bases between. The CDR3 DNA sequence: TGTGCCAGCAGCCAACCGGGATTTAGCACAGATACGCAGTATTTT. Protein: CASSQPGFSTDTQYF.

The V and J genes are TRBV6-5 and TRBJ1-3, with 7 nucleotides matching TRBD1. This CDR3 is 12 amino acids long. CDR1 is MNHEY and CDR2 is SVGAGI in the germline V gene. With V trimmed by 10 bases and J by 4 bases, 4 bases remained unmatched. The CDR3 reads CATTGVGNTIYF. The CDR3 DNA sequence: TGTGCCACCACAGGGGTCGGAAACACCATATATTTT.

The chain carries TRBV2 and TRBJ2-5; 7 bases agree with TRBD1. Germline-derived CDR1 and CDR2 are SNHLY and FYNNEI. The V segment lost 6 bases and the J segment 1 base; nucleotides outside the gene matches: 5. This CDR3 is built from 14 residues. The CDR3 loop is CASRGDSSQETQYF. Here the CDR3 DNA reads TGTGCCAGCAGGGGGGACAGTTCCCAAGAGACCCAGTACTTC.

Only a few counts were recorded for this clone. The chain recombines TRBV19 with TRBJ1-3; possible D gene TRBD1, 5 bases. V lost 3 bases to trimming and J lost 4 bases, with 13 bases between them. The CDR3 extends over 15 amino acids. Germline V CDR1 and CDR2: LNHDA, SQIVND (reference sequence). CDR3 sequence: CASSMMAGNGNTIYF. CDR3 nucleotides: TGTGCCAGTAGTATGATGGCAGGGAACGGAAACACCATATATTTT. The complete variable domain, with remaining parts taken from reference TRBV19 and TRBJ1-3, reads DGGITQSPKYLFRKEGQNVTLSCEQNLNHDAMYWYRQDPGQGLRLIYYSQIVNDFQKGDIAEGYSVSREKKESFPLTVTSAQKNPTAFYLCASSMMAGNGNTIYFGEGSWLTVV.

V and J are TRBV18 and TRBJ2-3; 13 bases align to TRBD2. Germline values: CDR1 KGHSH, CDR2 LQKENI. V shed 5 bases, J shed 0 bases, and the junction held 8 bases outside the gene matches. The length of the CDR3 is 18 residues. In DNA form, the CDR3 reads TGTGCCAGCTCATTATACCGGACTAGCGGGGGTAGCACAGATACGCAGTATTTT. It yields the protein CASSLYRTSGGSTDTQYF.

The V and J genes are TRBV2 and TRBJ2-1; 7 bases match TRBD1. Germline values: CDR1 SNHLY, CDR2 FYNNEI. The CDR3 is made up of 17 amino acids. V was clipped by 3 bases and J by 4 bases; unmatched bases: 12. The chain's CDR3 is CASSDLKQRRGYNEQFF. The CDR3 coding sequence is TGTGCCAGCAGTGACCTCAAGCAGCGCAGGGGGTACAATGAGCAGTTCTTC.

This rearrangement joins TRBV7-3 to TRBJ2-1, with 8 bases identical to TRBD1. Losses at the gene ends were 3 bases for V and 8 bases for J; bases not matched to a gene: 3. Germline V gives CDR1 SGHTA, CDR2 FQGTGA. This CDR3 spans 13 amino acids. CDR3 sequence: CASSFTGGDEQFF. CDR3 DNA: TGTGCCAGCAGCTTTACAGGGGGAGATGAGCAGTTCTTC. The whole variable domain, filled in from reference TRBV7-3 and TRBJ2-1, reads GAGVSQTPSNKVTEKGKYVELRCDPISGHTALYWYRQSLGQGPEFLIYFQGTGAADDSGLPNDRFFAVRPEGSVSTLKIQRTERGDSAVYLCASSFTGGDEQFFGPGTRLTVL.

The CDR3 sequence: CASSSRTGFPNTEAFF. The CDR3 nucleotides are TGTGCCAGCAGTTCACGGACAGGGTTCCCGAACACTGAAGCTTTCTTT. J is TRBJ1-1 and V is TRBV6-5, with 8 bases aligning to TRBD1. This CDR3 comprises 16 residues. The V gene's germline CDR1 is MNHEY and CDR2 SVGAGI. Germline trimming cut 4 bases from V and 1 base from J; bases unmatched to any gene: 8.

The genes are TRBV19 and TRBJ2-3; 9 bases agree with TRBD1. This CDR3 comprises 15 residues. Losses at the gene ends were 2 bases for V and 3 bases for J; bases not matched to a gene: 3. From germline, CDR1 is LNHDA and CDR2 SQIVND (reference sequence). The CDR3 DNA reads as TGTGCCAGTAGTATACGACAGGGGGAGACAGATACGCAGTATTTT. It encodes CASSIRQGETDTQYF.

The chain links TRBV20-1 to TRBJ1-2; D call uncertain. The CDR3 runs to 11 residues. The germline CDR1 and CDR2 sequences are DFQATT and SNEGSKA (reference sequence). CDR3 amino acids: CRKGAHYGYTF. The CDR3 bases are TGCAGAAAGGGAGCCCACTATGGCTACACCTTC.

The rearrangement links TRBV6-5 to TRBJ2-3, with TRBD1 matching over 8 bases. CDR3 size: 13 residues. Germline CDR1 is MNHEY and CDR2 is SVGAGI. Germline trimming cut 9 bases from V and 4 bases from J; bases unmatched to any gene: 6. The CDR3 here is CASSQQGADTQYF. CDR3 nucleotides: TGTGCCAGTTCTCAACAGGGGGCAGATACGCAGTATTTT.

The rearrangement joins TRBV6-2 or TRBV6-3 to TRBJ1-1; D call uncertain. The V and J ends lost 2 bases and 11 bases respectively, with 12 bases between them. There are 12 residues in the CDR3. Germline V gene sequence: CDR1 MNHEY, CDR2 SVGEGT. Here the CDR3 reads CASSYPYSWAFF. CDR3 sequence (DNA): TGTGCCAGCAGTTACCCCTACTCTTGGGCTTTCTTT.

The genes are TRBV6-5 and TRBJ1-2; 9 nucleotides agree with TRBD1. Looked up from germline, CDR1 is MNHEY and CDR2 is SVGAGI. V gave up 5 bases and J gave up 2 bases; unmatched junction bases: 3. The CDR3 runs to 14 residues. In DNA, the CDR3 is TGTGCCAGCAGTAACAGGGGGCGCAACTATGGCTACACCTTC. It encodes CASSNRGRNYGYTF.

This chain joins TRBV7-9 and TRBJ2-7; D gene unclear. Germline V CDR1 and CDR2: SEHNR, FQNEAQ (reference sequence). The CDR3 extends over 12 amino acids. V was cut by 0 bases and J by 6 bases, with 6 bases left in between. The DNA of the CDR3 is TGTGCCAGCAGCTTAGCTTCCCGCGAGCAGTACTTC. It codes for CASSLASREQYF. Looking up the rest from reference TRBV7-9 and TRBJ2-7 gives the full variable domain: DTGVSQNPRHKITKRGQNVTFRCDPISEHNRLYWYRQTLGQGPEFLTYFQNEAQLEKSRLLSDRFSAERPKGSFSTLEIQRTEQGDSAMYLCASSLASREQYFGPGTRLTVT.